This T cell receptor beta chain was identified in a study of blood T cells in healthy people across ages. This CDR3 has 18 amino acids. This clonotype appeared a few times. Its antigen remains unidentified. The sample providers were healthy Caucasian people from Russia, aged roughly 6 to 95. Study-level points and caveats: Older individuals had lower TCR beta diversity per million T cells (the decline was roughly linear).

A second roughly 6 to 12 cycle PCR used barcoded and J-beta primers. TCRdb ran MiXCR on the 5' RACE reads and lists one entry per CDR3 protein. Found here are about 570,000 distinct CDR3 sequences, roughly a quarter of them singletons; the top ten hold 3% to 4.5%. These data were also filed under a second study, of T cells of mothers and their children. From that report: Mothers and children who were related shared slightly more overlap than unrelated pairs, but not significantly more.

The receptor's source is a boy between 2 and 15 years old in good health. Sequences were obtained from blood. The chain has TRBV12-3 or TRBV12-4 and TRBJ2-5, with 13 bases matching TRBD2. The DNA end is more similar to TRBJ2-1, so the J call may be wrong. The CDR3 DNA follows: TGTGCCAGCAGTGCCGGGACTAGCGGGACCAAGGGCTACAATGAGCAGTTCTTC. This translates into CASSAGTSGTKGYNEQFF.